The 25 T cell receptor beta chains below come from one sample, sequenced in a study of cytotoxic CD8 clonotypes in ibrutinib-treated CLL. TCRdb's copy holds only in-frame clones and misses some; the assay was immunoSEQ multiplex PCR. The data contain approximately 340,000 clones, under 70% of them singletons. The sequencing used PBMCs, collected after 36 months of ibrutinib treatment. These receptors were collected from a human donor with chronic lymphocytic leukemia.

This sequence joins TRBV5-1 and TRBJ2-6; 11 bases are shared with TRBD1. The germline CDR1 and CDR2 sequences are SGHRS and YFSETQ. CDR3 length: 18 amino acids. J lost 2 bases, V lost 4 bases, and 8 bases had no gene match. As DNA, the CDR3 is TGCGCCAGCAGCCAGGACAGGGGGCTGGTGGCTGGGGCCAACGTCCTGACTTTC. Its protein is CASSQDRGLVAGANVLTF.

This clone has a handful of counts. V is TRBV2 and J is TRBJ1-5; no clear D. Germline CDR1 and CDR2: SNHLY and FYNNEI. The CDR3 totals 15 residues. V was trimmed by 1 base and J by 2 bases, leaving 9 bases between them. CDR3 in DNA: TGTGCCAGCAGTGAAGAGCAGTGGGGCAATCAGCCCCAGCATTTT. Amino acids: CASSEEQWGNQPQHF.

The rearrangement uses TRBV29-1 and TRBJ2-1; 9 nucleotides agree with TRBD2. The CDR3 loop spans 13 amino acids. V was clipped by 7 bases and J by 8 bases; unmatched bases: 9. In germline, CDR1 is SQVTM, CDR2 ANQGSEA. CDR3 residues: CSADSGSIDEQFF. The CDR3 DNA is TGCAGCGCCGATAGCGGGAGTATCGATGAGCAGTTCTTC.

V usage is TRBV5-1 and J usage is TRBJ2-1, with TRBD2 identical over 11 bases. The CDR3 consists of 16 residues. The V gene's germline CDR1 is SGHRS and CDR2 YFSETQ. V lost 0 bases, J lost 8 bases, and 7 bases stayed unmatched. The CDR3 nucleotides are TGCGCCAGCAGCTTGGAGCCTAGCGGGAGGAGGGATGAGCAGTTCTTC. This sequence encodes CASSLEPSGRRDEQFF.

The rearrangement uses TRBV4-1 and TRBJ1-1; TRBD1 might be the D (5 bases). The CDR3 contains 17 residues. Germline V gives CDR1 MGHRA, CDR2 YSYEKL. The V and J ends lost 0 bases and 1 base respectively, with 15 bases between them. In DNA form, the CDR3 reads TGCGCCAGCAGCCAAGATAGGGGACTCTCGCCGAACACTGAAGCTTTCTTT. Translated: CASSQDRGLSPNTEAFF.

The chain recombines TRBV9 with TRBJ1-2; 7 nucleotides agree with TRBD1. J gave up 1 base and V 3 bases, and 6 bases lay outside the gene matches. The CDR3 runs 15 residues. Germline CDR1 reads SGDLS; CDR2 reads YYNGEE. The CDR3 sequence is CASSEETGFNYGYTF. The CDR3 bases are TGTGCCAGCAGCGAGGAGACAGGGTTTAACTATGGCTACACCTTC.

As to this clone: Other DNA sequences in the same sample also yield this CDR3. The chain uses TRBV18 and TRBJ2-1; D is ambiguous. This CDR3 region has 14 residues. The germline V and J ends were trimmed by 0 bases and 3 bases, with 6 bases remaining between them. The germline V gene has CDR1 KGHSH and CDR2 LQKENI. The CDR3 spells CASSPPASYNEQFF. The CDR3 coding sequence is TGTGCCAGCTCACCACCAGCCAGCTACAATGAGCAGTTCTTC.

This clone was observed once. CDR3 DNA sequence: TGTGCCAGCAGCTTAGTTGGGGGCGGCTACACCTTC. This translates into CASSLVGGGYTF. The V gene is TRBV13, the J gene TRBJ1-2; D possibly corresponds to TRBD1 (6 bases). The CDR3 is 12 residues long. Germline V CDR1 and CDR2: PRHDT, FYEKMQ (reference sequence). The V and J ends lost 1 base and 8 bases respectively, with 8 bases between them.

This clone was seen only a few times. The chain couples TRBV6-6 to TRBJ2-7; the D is unclear. The CDR3 totals 14 residues. Germline CDR1 MNHNY, CDR2 SVGAGI (reference sequence). Trimming stripped 0 bases from V and 7 bases from J, with 13 bases between. The CDR3 is CASSYSDMDVEQYF. For the CDR3, the DNA is TGTGCCAGCAGTTACTCCGACATGGATGTGGAGCAGTACTTC.

The genes are TRBV29-1 and TRBJ2-5; the match to TRBD2 covers 9 bases. In germline, CDR1 is SQVTM, CDR2 ANQGSEA. The CDR3 is made up of 12 amino acids. The V gene end was trimmed by 7 bases and the J gene end by 5 bases; junction bases not matched to a gene: 5. The DNA of the CDR3 is TGCAGCGCCTGGACTAGCGTCGAGACCCAGTACTTC. This codes for CSAWTSVETQYF.

This clone was found a few times. This CDR3 is CASSSPGQGTTGELFF. In DNA form, the CDR3 reads TGTGCCAGCAGCTCTCCGGGACAGGGTACCACCGGGGAGCTGTTTTTT. The rearrangement joins TRBV7-2 to TRBJ2-2, with TRBD1 matching 9 bases. The germline V gene encodes CDR1 SGHTA and CDR2 FQGNSA. Germline trimming cut 4 bases from V and 4 bases from J; bases unmatched to any gene: 7. The CDR3 contains 16 residues.

This sequence joins TRBV11-2 and TRBJ2-7; TRBD1 agrees at 8 bases. With 4 bases clipped from V and 5 bases from J, the junction kept 16 bases outside the gene matches. The CDR3 contains 17 residues. Germline V gene lookup returns CDR1 SGHAT and CDR2 FQNNGV. CDR3 DNA sequence: TGTGCCAGCAGCTCATTTTACGGGACAGGCGAGGGGAACGAGCAGTACTTC. This encodes CASSSFYGTGEGNEQYF.

Worth noting for this clone: Other DNA sequences in this sample translate to the same CDR3. The V gene is TRBV6-1, the J gene TRBJ1-1; weak D call: TRBD1 (5 bases). Per the germline V gene, CDR1 is MNHNS and CDR2 is SASEGT. The CDR3 is made up of 14 amino acids. The V gene lost 1 base and the J gene lost 5 bases, with 11 bases spanning the gap. The CDR3 reads CASSEVWGGTEAFF. The CDR3 coding sequence is TGTGCCAGCAGTGAAGTCTGGGGGGGTACTGAAGCTTTCTTT.

The V call is TRBV7-8, the J call TRBJ1-3; 7 bases fit TRBD1. Germline V gives CDR1 SGHVS, CDR2 FQNEAQ. J gave up 8 bases and V 5 bases, and 15 bases lay outside the gene matches. CDR3 length equals 16 residues. The CDR3 is CASSILGGQRAHTIYF. In DNA, the CDR3 is TGTGCCAGCAGCATCTTAGGGGGACAGAGGGCCCACACCATATATTTT. Filled out from reference TRBV7-8 and TRBJ1-3, the complete variable domain reads GAGVSQSPRYKVAKRGQDVALRCDPISGHVSLFWYQQALGQGPEFLTYFQNEAQLDKSGLPSDRFFAERPEGSVSTLKIQRTQQEDSAVYLCASSILGGQRAHTIYFGEGSWLTVV.

This clone was counted a single time. The chain carries TRBV7-8 and TRBJ2-1; D is unresolved. This CDR3 region has 14 residues. Germline V gives CDR1 SGHVS, CDR2 FQNEAQ. The ends were cut back, 0 bases at V and 5 bases at J, with 8 bases in the middle. CDR3: CASSLARRNNEQFF. In nucleotides, the CDR3 is TGTGCCAGCAGCTTAGCGCGCCGGAACAATGAGCAGTTCTTC.

In DNA, the CDR3 is TGTGCCAGTAGTTCACACCGGGACAGACCCTACAATGAGCAGTTCTTC. This translates into CASSSHRDRPYNEQFF. The chain employs TRBV19 and TRBJ2-1; TRBD1 agrees at 7 bases. The CDR3 length is 16 residues. Germline assignment: CDR1 LNHDA and CDR2 SQIVND (reference sequence). The V and J ends lost 5 bases and 2 bases, in that order; junction bases with no gene match: 9. The whole variable domain, filled in from reference TRBV19 and TRBJ2-1, reads DGGITQSPKYLFRKEGQNVTLSCEQNLNHDAMYWYRQDPGQGLRLIYYSQIVNDFQKGDIAEGYSVSREKKESFPLTVTSAQKNPTAFYLCASSSHRDRPYNEQFFGPGTRLTVL.

This sequence joins TRBV29-1 and TRBJ1-2; D is uncertain. CDR3 length: 13 residues. V was pared by 3 bases and J by 7 bases, with 15 bases between. Germline-derived CDR1 and CDR2 are SQVTM and ANQGSEA. The CDR3: CSVEREGGLGYTF. CDR3 bases: TGCAGCGTTGAGAGGGAGGGCGGACTTGGCTACACCTTC. Full variable domain (remainder filled in from reference TRBV29-1 and TRBJ1-2): SAVISQKPSRDICQRGTSLTIQCQVDSQVTMMFWYRQQPGQSLTLIATANQGSEATYESGFVIDKFPISRPNLTFSTLTVSNMSPEDSSIYLCSVEREGGLGYTFGSGTRLTVV.

This clone is a singleton in its sample. The rearrangement links TRBV29-1 to TRBJ2-1, with D unresolved. Germline lookup yields CDR1 SQVTM and CDR2 ANQGSEA. The CDR3 length is 13 residues. V lost 5 bases to trimming and J lost 6 bases, with 14 bases between them. CDR3 DNA sequence: TGCAGCGTTCTAAGGCAGGAAGGCAATGAGCAGTTCTTC. Its protein is CSVLRQEGNEQFF.

The sample holds one count of this clone. The rearrangement joins TRBV5-6 to TRBJ1-1; the D is unclear. V shed 4 bases and J shed 6 bases, with 13 bases lying between them. The CDR3 is made up of 13 amino acids. Germline V gene sequence: CDR1 SGHDT, CDR2 YYEEEE. The CDR3 DNA reads as TGTGCCAGCAGCCTGCGGCGACTTCCTGAAGCTTTCTTT. Its translation: CASSLRRLPEAFF.

CDR3: CASSQLAKVSTEAFF. The CDR3 nucleotides read TGCGCCAGCAGCCAACTCGCCAAGGTGAGCACTGAAGCTTTCTTT. The rearrangement joins TRBV4-1 to TRBJ1-1; D is uncertain. V was clipped by 2 bases and J by 4 bases, with 14 bases between them. There are 15 residues in the CDR3. CDR1 is MGHRA, CDR2 YSYEKL, per germline.

This sequence joins TRBV7-3 and TRBJ2-2; 7 nucleotides line up with TRBD1. In germline, CDR1 is SGHTA, CDR2 FQGTGA. The junction had 11 bases not matched to a gene; V was cut back by 1 base and J by 0 bases. This CDR3 comprises 19 residues. Here the CDR3 reads CASSLRGQLTGANTGELFF. The CDR3 nucleotides read TGTGCCAGCAGCTTAAGGGGACAGCTGACAGGCGCGAACACCGGGGAGCTGTTTTTT.

The V gene is TRBV9, the J gene TRBJ2-1, with unresolved D. The CDR3 spans 15 residues. Trimming shortened V by 0 bases and J by 0 bases, and 7 bases separated the two germline ends. CDR1 and CDR2 from the germline V gene are SGDLS and YYNGEE. The chain's CDR3 is CASSVEHLSYNEQFF. The CDR3 bases are TGTGCCAGCAGCGTAGAACACCTCTCCTACAATGAGCAGTTCTTC. Complete variable domain (other parts from reference TRBV9 and TRBJ2-1): DSGVTQTPKHLITATGQRVTLRCSPRSGDLSVYWYQQSLDQGLQFLIQYYNGEERAKGNILERFSAQQFPDLHSELNLSSLELGDSALYFCASSVEHLSYNEQFFGPGTRLTVL.

The table lists this clone with a count of one. The chain has TRBV15 and TRBJ2-3; D is undetermined. Per germline, CDR1 LNHNV and CDR2 YYDKDF (reference sequence). V was cut by 5 bases and J by 5 bases, with 8 bases left in between. The CDR3 consists of 12 residues. The CDR3: CATSSERDTQYF. The CDR3 coding sequence is TGTGCCACCAGCTCAGAGAGAGATACGCAGTATTTT. The whole variable domain, remainder taken from reference TRBV15 and TRBJ2-3, is DAMVIQNPRYQVTQFGKPVTLSCSQTLNHNVMYWYQQKSSQAPKLLFHYYDKDFNNEADTPDNFQSRRPNTSFCFLDIRSPGLGDTAMYLCATSSERDTQYFGPGTRLTVL.

This rearrangement joins TRBV10-2 to TRBJ2-3; D is unresolved. CDR3 length: 14 amino acids. V was shortened by 6 bases and J by 9 bases, with 19 bases between the two germline ends. CDR1 is WSHSY and CDR2 is SAAADI in the germline V gene. CDR3 protein: CASRSGRKGWTQYF. The CDR3 DNA reads TGCGCCAGCAGATCTGGCAGGAAGGGTTGGACGCAGTATTTT.

This clone appeared a few times. The chain recombines TRBV4-1 with TRBJ1-5, with 7 bases identical to TRBD1. Losses at the gene ends were 4 bases for V and 2 bases for J; bases not matched to a gene: 5. The CDR3 runs to 15 residues. The germline gives CDR1 MGHRA, CDR2 YSYEKL. The CDR3 sequence: CASSRSDRGNQPQHF. Written as DNA, the CDR3 is TGCGCCAGCAGCCGCTCTGACAGGGGCAATCAGCCCCAGCATTTT.